What follows describes a single TCR beta chain. What it binds is not known. Germline CDR1 and CDR2: SGHTA and FQGTGA. The CDR3 is 17 amino acids. V dropped 2 bases and J dropped 2 bases, with 15 bases sitting between them. The data were obtained in a study of glioma-infiltrating T cells after dendritic cell vaccination. Study-wide results and caveats: No direct clonality-survival link was found; a diverse polyclonal response may matter.

The repertoire was sequenced with immunoSEQ multiplex PCR; TCRdb's copy has only in-frame clones and lacks some. The table records fewer than 85,000 clones, 65% to 90% of them present only once. The chain is built from TRBV7-3 and TRBJ2-2, with a possible D match to TRBD2 (5 bases). The receptor comes from a human donor with glioblastoma. The sequencing used blood, collected before dendritic cell vaccination. The CDR3 coding sequence is TGTGCCAGCAGCTTAGGAGGAGATCTGACTAACACCGGGGAGCTGTTTTTT. Its protein is CASSLGGDLTNTGELFF. Complete variable domain (other parts from reference TRBV7-3 and TRBJ2-2): GAGVSQTPSNKVTEKGKYVELRCDPISGHTALYWYRQSLGQGPEFLIYFQGTGAADDSGLPNDRFFAVRPEGSVSTLKIQRTERGDSAVYLCASSLGGDLTNTGELFFGEGSRLTVL.